The 17 T cell receptor beta chains given below trace back to one sample, sequenced in a study of blood T cell repertoires in COVID-19. Produced via immunoSEQ multiplex PCR; TCRdb's table is partial and in-frame only. The sample includes 120,000 or so clones, more than 60% of them seen just once. Sequencing was done on a sample of peripheral blood. All receptors come from a man in his 70s with acute or convalescent COVID-19.

This clone was detected a few times. The rearrangement uses TRBV5-6 and TRBJ1-2, with 8 bases aligning to TRBD1. Germline V CDR1 and CDR2: SGHDT, YYEEEE. The CDR3 sequence is 14 residues long. Germline trimming cut 6 bases from V and 5 bases from J; bases unmatched to any gene: 9. The CDR3 spells CASTLRGRGYGYTF. CDR3 coding DNA: TGTGCCAGCACCCTCAGGGGGCGCGGGTATGGCTACACCTTC. Full variable domain (missing parts from reference TRBV5-6 and TRBJ1-2): DAGVTQSPTHLIKTRGQQVTLRCSPKSGHDTVSWYQQALGQGPQFIFQYYEEEERQRGNFPDRFSGHQFPNYSSELNVNALLLGDSALYLCASTLRGRGYGYTFGSGTRLTVV.

This clone was detected only once. The chain uses TRBV9 and TRBJ1-1; D is perhaps TRBD1 (6 bases). The germline gives CDR1 SGDLS, CDR2 YYNGEE. V lost 0 bases to trimming and J lost 8 bases, with 17 bases between them. The CDR3 totals 15 residues. CDR3 sequence reads: CASSVGEVRGQEAFF. The CDR3 DNA sequence: TGTGCCAGCAGCGTAGGAGAGGTCAGGGGCCAAGAAGCTTTCTTT.

The chain carries TRBV5-1 and TRBJ2-2, with a possible D match to TRBD2 (6 bases). The CDR3 contains 17 residues. Germline CDR1 and CDR2: SGHRS and YFSETQ. Trimming stripped 2 bases from V and 0 bases from J, with 14 bases between. The CDR3 DNA sequence: TGCGCCAGCAGCTTTCCTCGCGGGGCTCCGAACACCGGGGAGCTGTTTTTT. As protein: CASSFPRGAPNTGELFF.

J is TRBJ1-6 and V is TRBV7-9, with 10 bases matching TRBD1. V trimming: 1 base; J trimming: 5 bases; junction bases outside the gene matches: 2. Germline CDR1 is SEHNR and CDR2 is FQNEAQ (reference sequence). The CDR3 consists of 16 residues. Written as DNA, the CDR3 is TGTGCCAGCAGCTTAGGTGGGACAGGGGATAATTCACCCCTCCACTTT. As protein: CASSLGGTGDNSPLHF.

V gene TRBV7-3 combines with J gene TRBJ1-1; tentatively, D is TRBD1 (5 bases). CDR3 length: 14 residues. Per germline, CDR1 SGHTA and CDR2 FQGTGA. Trimming shortened V by 5 bases and J by 3 bases, and 13 bases separated the two germline ends. The CDR3 nucleotides are TGTGCCAGCAGCCCCCACGGGGGGGACACTGAAGCTTTCTTT. Protein product: CASSPHGGDTEAFF.

The chain uses TRBV4-3 and TRBJ2-5, with D possibly being TRBD2 (6 bases). Per germline, CDR1 LGHNA and CDR2 YSLEER. V gave up 4 bases and J gave up 1 base, with 16 bases separating them. This CDR3 spans 16 amino acids. For the CDR3, the DNA is TGCGCCAGCAGCCCAGCTCTGGCGGGGATCCAAGAGACCCAGTACTTC. Protein product: CASSPALAGIQETQYF.

The J gene is TRBJ1-3, the V gene TRBV9; weak D call: TRBD1 (5 bases). The length of the CDR3 is 15 residues. Trimming took off 4 bases at V and 3 bases at J, with 14 bases between the two ends. Looked up from germline, CDR1 is SGDLS and CDR2 is YYNGEE. The CDR3: CASSPLGGGGNTIYF. In DNA form, the CDR3 reads TGTGCCAGCAGCCCTCTCGGGGGAGGTGGAAACACCATATATTTT.

V and J are TRBV5-1 and TRBJ1-4; D is possibly TRBD1 (6 bases). In germline, CDR1 is SGHRS, CDR2 YFSETQ. The CDR3 is 14 amino acids. V gave up 3 bases and J gave up 8 bases, with 14 bases separating them. CDR3 DNA sequence: TGCGCCAGCAGCTCTGGACAGATCGGAGAAAAACTGTTTTTT. Its protein is CASSSGQIGEKLFF.

The rearrangement links TRBV3-1 (or the pseudogene TRBV3-2) to TRBJ2-5, with a possible D match to TRBD2 (6 bases). The CDR3 totals 13 residues. With 5 bases removed from V and 4 bases from J, the gap between germline ends came to 11 bases. The V gene's germline CDR1 is LGHDT and CDR2 YNNKEL (reference sequence). The CDR3 coding sequence is TGTGCCAGCAGCTCTCGGGGGAGAGAGACCCAGTACTTC. Protein product: CASSSRGRETQYF.

The chain joins TRBV7-2 to TRBJ1-1; a possible D gene is TRBD1 (5 bases). Trimming cost V 1 base and J 4 bases, with 13 bases left between them. Germline CDR1 is SGHTA and CDR2 is FQGNSA. This CDR3 is 15 amino acids long. The CDR3: CASSLVYGGGTEAFF. The CDR3 DNA reads TGTGCCAGCAGCTTAGTATACGGGGGAGGCACTGAAGCTTTCTTT.

The chain recombines TRBV5-4 with TRBJ1-2, with D possibly being TRBD1 (5 bases). This CDR3 contains 14 residues. Germline CDR1 is SGHNT and CDR2 is YYREEE (reference sequence). V lost 4 bases to trimming and J lost 14 bases, with 24 bases between them. CDR3 sequence (DNA): TGTGCCAGCAGCGTAGATGGGGTCGCTACATCAGGGACCTTC. Protein: CASSVDGVATSGTF.

This clone was recorded once. This chain connects TRBV7-2 to TRBJ1-5; the D gene is possibly TRBD1 (6 bases). This CDR3 comprises 18 residues. Trimming took 5 bases from V and 0 from J, leaving 20 bases between them. The germline V gene has CDR1 SGHTA and CDR2 FQGNSA. The CDR3 sequence: CASSPGGTGTYSNQPQHF. In nucleotides, the CDR3 is TGTGCCAGCAGCCCGGGGGGAACAGGGACGTATAGCAATCAGCCCCAGCATTTT.

The CDR3 DNA reads TGTGCCAGCAGCTCCGCCTCGGCTAGCGGGATTGAGACCCAGTACTTC. Translated: CASSSASASGIETQYF. This chain connects TRBV7-3 to TRBJ2-5, with 9 nucleotides matching TRBD2. With V trimmed by 4 bases and J by 5 bases, 11 bases remained unmatched. Germline-derived CDR1 and CDR2 are SGHTA and FQGTGA. CDR3 size: 16 residues.

A note on this clone: Other DNA sequences in this sample translate to the same CDR3. The chain joins TRBV19 to TRBJ1-1; TRBD1 aligns across 11 bases. Germline V gene lookup returns CDR1 LNHDA and CDR2 SQIVND (reference sequence). This CDR3 has 14 residues. Trimming at V came to 5 bases and at J to 4 bases, leaving 3 bases not matched to a gene. CDR3 amino acids: CASSSGQGVTEAFF. For the CDR3, the DNA is TGTGCCAGTAGTTCGGGACAGGGGGTCACTGAAGCTTTCTTT.

The rearrangement uses TRBV5-1 and TRBJ2-1; 9 bases agree with TRBD2. From germline, CDR1 is SGHRS and CDR2 YFSETQ. The CDR3 sequence is 16 residues long. J lost 15 bases, V lost 0 bases, and 16 bases had no gene match. CDR3 DNA sequence: TGCGCCAGCAGCTTGGAGCCTAGCGGGGTAGGTTCGCTCCTGTTCTTC. This sequence encodes CASSLEPSGVGSLLFF.

This clone has a handful of counts. The gene calls are TRBV11-2 and TRBJ1-5; no clear D. The CDR3 totals 13 residues. The germline CDR1 and CDR2 sequences are SGHAT and FQNNGV. V lost 5 bases, J lost 4 bases, and 9 bases lay in between. The CDR3 spells CASSQTGNQPQHF. CDR3 bases: TGTGCCAGCAGCCAGACGGGAAATCAGCCCCAGCATTTT. The full variable domain, completed using reference TRBV11-2 and TRBJ1-5, is EAGVAQSPRYKIIEKRQSVAFWCNPISGHATLYWYQQILGQGPKLLIQFQNNGVVDDSQLPKDRFSAERLKGVDSTLKIQPAKLEDSAVYLCASSQTGNQPQHFGDGTRLSIL.

The rearrangement joins TRBV6-5 to TRBJ2-7, with 7 bases that match TRBD1. This CDR3 spans 14 amino acids. CDR1 MNHEY and CDR2 SVGAGI come from the germline V gene. V dropped 8 bases and J dropped 6; count of bases not matched to a gene: 13. CDR3 sequence: CASGPTGVVGEQYF. Here the CDR3 DNA reads TGTGCCAGCGGCCCAACAGGGGTGGTCGGCGAGCAGTACTTC.